This entry lists 26 T cell receptor beta chains sequenced from one sample in a study of blood T cell repertoires in COVID-19. The method was immunoSEQ multiplex PCR; TCRdb's version includes in-frame clones alone and lacks a portion of them. The top ten clones hold approximately 4.8% of a sample with roughly 230,000 clones, about four fifths of them seen once. The sample taken for sequencing was peripheral blood. Receptors originate from a man in his forties or fifties with active or convalescent COVID-19.

The CDR3 reads CASSRGSTYEQYF. The CDR3 DNA is TGTGCCAGCAGCCGGGGGTCGACCTACGAGCAGTACTTC. The chain carries TRBV7-9 and TRBJ2-7, with D perhaps TRBD2 (6 bases). Per the germline V gene, CDR1 is SEHNR and CDR2 is FQNEAQ (reference sequence). The CDR3 totals 13 residues. Trimming left V 5 bases short and J 2 bases short, with 10 bases between.

The rearrangement uses TRBV6-5 and TRBJ2-2, with 10 bases lining up with TRBD2. Germline-derived CDR1 and CDR2 are MNHEY and SVGAGI. J gave up 8 bases and V 7 bases, and 7 bases lay outside the gene matches. The CDR3 sequence is 14 residues long. The chain's CDR3 is CASNLAGEDGELFF. The CDR3 bases are TGTGCCAGCAACCTAGCGGGGGAGGATGGGGAGCTGTTTTTT.

This clone has a single count. This chain uses TRBV2 with TRBJ2-3, with 9 bases identical to TRBD2. CDR1 SNHLY and CDR2 FYNNEI come from the germline V gene. The V segment lost 1 base and the J segment 6 bases; nucleotides outside the gene matches: 5. The CDR3 has 15 residues. The CDR3 here is CASSEERGAGDTQYF. Written as DNA, the CDR3 is TGTGCCAGCAGTGAAGAGCGGGGGGCTGGCGATACGCAGTATTTT.

J is TRBJ1-4 and V is TRBV27; 12 bases align to TRBD1. Germline V gives CDR1 MNHEY, CDR2 SMNVEV (reference sequence). The junction had 5 bases not matched to a gene; V was cut back by 5 bases and J by 7 bases. There are 15 residues in the CDR3. CDR3 region: CASSVGTGGGEKLFF. In DNA form, the CDR3 reads TGTGCCAGCAGTGTAGGGACAGGGGGCGGTGAAAAACTGTTTTTT. The full variable domain, in which reference TRBV27 and TRBJ1-4 provide the parts outside the CDR3, is EAQVTQNPRYLITVTGKKLTVTCSQNMNHEYMSWYRQDPGLGLRQIYYSMNVEVTDKGDVPEGYKVSRKEKRNFPLILESPSPNQTSLYFCASSVGTGGGEKLFFGSGTQLSVL.

V gene TRBV5-1 combines with J gene TRBJ2-5; tentatively, D is TRBD1 (5 bases). The CDR3 covers 16 residues. The germline V and J ends were trimmed by 5 bases and 0 bases, with 17 bases remaining between them. Per germline, CDR1 SGHRS and CDR2 YFSETQ. CDR3 sequence: CASRSTLTVYQETQYF. CDR3 nucleotides: TGCGCCAGCAGGTCAACCCTGACAGTTTACCAAGAGACCCAGTACTTC.

V usage is TRBV11-2 and J usage is TRBJ2-2, with unresolved D. Germline-derived CDR1 and CDR2 are SGHAT and FQNNGV. The CDR3 spans 14 residues. V dropped 2 bases and J dropped 3 bases, with 7 bases sitting between them. The CDR3 loop is CASSLIGDTGELFF. The CDR3 region has the DNA TGTGCCAGCAGCTTAATAGGAGACACCGGGGAGCTGTTTTTT.

The chain couples TRBV9 to TRBJ2-5; 10 bases align to TRBD1. This CDR3 region has 15 residues. V shed 0 bases and J 7 bases; nucleotides not matched to a gene: 6. Germline CDR1 is SGDLS and CDR2 is YYNGEE. The CDR3 bases are TGTGCCAGCAGCGTAGGACAGGGGGCTGTGGTGACCCAGTACTTC. Protein product: CASSVGQGAVVTQYF.

This clone has a single count. J is TRBJ2-1 and V is TRBV27, with 11 bases aligning to TRBD2. Germline CDR1 reads MNHEY; CDR2 reads SMNVEV (reference sequence). V was clipped by 6 bases and J by 2 bases; unmatched bases: 9. The CDR3 runs 17 residues. The CDR3 DNA follows: TGTGCCAGCAGCGGACTAGCGGGCCCGGGCCCCTACAATGAGCAGTTCTTC. Its protein is CASSGLAGPGPYNEQFF.

The chain has TRBV5-4 and TRBJ1-2; 9 bases line up with TRBD1. CDR3 length equals 13 residues. The V gene end was trimmed by 3 bases and the J gene end by 7 bases; junction bases not matched to a gene: 4. The germline V gene encodes CDR1 SGHNT and CDR2 YYREEE (reference sequence). CDR3 DNA: TGTGCCAGCAGCTGGGACAGGGAGAGTGGCTACACCTTC. Its translation is CASSWDRESGYTF.

The rearrangement joins TRBV3-1 (or the pseudogene TRBV3-2) to TRBJ1-4; possible D gene TRBD1, 5 bases. The germline gives CDR1 LGHDT, CDR2 YNNKEL (reference sequence). V lost 3 bases and J lost 12, with 14 bases in between. CDR3 length: 13 residues. CDR3 in DNA: TGTGCCAGCAGCCATAGTACAGGTTTTGAACTGTTTTTT. It yields the protein CASSHSTGFELFF.

The chain recombines TRBV5-4 with TRBJ2-3; 8 nucleotides line up with TRBD1. Germline V CDR1 and CDR2: SGHNT, YYREEE (reference sequence). V shed 4 bases, J shed 1 base, and the junction held 2 bases outside the gene matches. The CDR3 extends over 14 amino acids. CDR3 coding DNA: TGTGCCAGCAGCCAGGACAGGGGCACAGATACGCAGTATTTT. Translating it yields CASSQDRGTDTQYF.

A note on this clone: Its ends do not fully match the called genes, so a read error is possible. V and J are TRBV5-6 and TRBJ1-2, with a weak D call TRBD1 (5 bases). CDR1 is SGHDT and CDR2 is YYEEEE in the germline V gene. The length of the CDR3 is 11 residues. The CDR3 protein is CASSPTGGLAF. The CDR3 nucleotides are TGTGCCAGCAGCCCAACGGGGGGTTTGGCCTTC.

The chain joins TRBV6-6 to TRBJ2-7; no definite D call. This CDR3 region has 13 residues. Trimming took 2 bases from V and 3 from J, leaving 8 bases between them. From germline, CDR1 is MNHNY and CDR2 SVGAGI (reference sequence). The CDR3 spells CASSYVPNYEQYF. CDR3 nucleotides: TGTGCCAGCAGTTACGTCCCCAACTACGAGCAGTACTTC.

This clone was observed a few times. V and J are TRBV18 and TRBJ1-1; 8 bases align to TRBD1. From germline, CDR1 is KGHSH and CDR2 LQKENI. The CDR3 loop spans 15 amino acids. J was trimmed by 9 bases and V by 3 bases; bases with no gene match: 12. The CDR3 sequence is CASSPSGTGTFQAFF. The CDR3 nucleotides read TGTGCCAGCTCACCGTCCGGGACAGGCACCTTTCAAGCTTTCTTT. The entire variable domain, with the rest obtained from reference TRBV18 and TRBJ1-1, is as follows: NAGVMQNPRHLVRRRGQEARLRCSPMKGHSHVYWYRQLPEEGLKFMVYLQKENIIDESGMPKERFSAEFPKEGPSILRIQQVVRGDSAAYFCASSPSGTGTFQAFFGQGTRLTVV.

The J gene is TRBJ1-5, the V gene TRBV25-1; a possible D gene is TRBD1 (6 bases). Germline V gene sequence: CDR1 MGHDK, CDR2 SYGVNS. The CDR3 totals 14 residues. Trimming removed 5 bases at V and 2 bases at J, with 10 bases between. As DNA, the CDR3 is TGTGCCAGCAGTCAGGCAGGGGGCAATCAGCCCCAGCATTTT. Translating gives CASSQAGGNQPQHF.

This clone turned up a few times. The chain couples TRBV5-4 to TRBJ2-1; TRBD1 might be the D (5 bases). The germline V and J ends were trimmed by 4 bases and 0 bases, with 11 bases remaining between them. Germline V lookup: CDR1 SGHNT, CDR2 YYREEE (reference sequence). The CDR3 has 15 amino acids. CDR3: CASSRRAPSYNEQFF. The CDR3, as DNA: TGTGCCAGCAGCCGCAGGGCTCCCTCCTACAATGAGCAGTTCTTC.

This sequence joins TRBV13 and TRBJ2-7; 9 bases align to TRBD1. The J segment lost 1 base and the V segment lost 3 bases, leaving 1 base of the junction unmatched. The CDR3 runs to 14 residues. CDR1 and CDR2 (germline): PRHDT, FYEKMQ (reference sequence). The CDR3, as DNA: TGTGCCAGCAGCTTCGGGACAGGGTCCTACGAGCAGTACTTC. Residues: CASSFGTGSYEQYF.

The chain combines TRBV29-1 with TRBJ2-1; a possible D gene is TRBD1 (5 bases). Looked up from germline, CDR1 is SQVTM and CDR2 is ANQGSEA. Between the trimmed V and J ends, which lost 0 bases and 4 bases, there was a span of 16 bases. CDR3 length: 16 amino acids. CDR3: CSVEDKAGHLYNEQFF. The CDR3 nucleotides read TGCAGCGTTGAAGATAAGGCAGGACACCTTTACAATGAGCAGTTCTTC.

The chain uses TRBV30 and TRBJ1-6, with TRBD1 identical over 7 bases. The germline V gene encodes CDR1 GTSNPN and CDR2 SVGIG (reference sequence). The trim removed 2 bases at V and 10 bases at J, leaving 11 bases unmatched. The CDR3 is 15 residues long. CDR3 protein: CAWSTNRGRGSPLHF. The CDR3 nucleotides read TGTGCCTGGAGTACAAACAGGGGAAGAGGATCACCCCTCCACTTT.

The rearrangement uses TRBV5-4 and TRBJ2-1; D is possibly TRBD1 (6 bases). CDR3 length: 17 residues. Germline lookup yields CDR1 SGHNT and CDR2 YYREEE (reference sequence). V was trimmed by 4 bases and J by 4 bases, leaving 21 bases between them. Here the CDR3 reads CASSPLPWDTIYNEQFF. The CDR3 DNA reads as TGTGCCAGCAGCCCCCTACCATGGGACACAATTTACAATGAGCAGTTCTTC.

The chain carries TRBV11-2 and TRBJ1-1; D is unclear. The germline V and J ends were trimmed by 5 bases and 6 bases, with 10 bases remaining between them. This CDR3 has 12 residues. Germline CDR1 SGHAT, CDR2 FQNNGV. The CDR3 loop is CASSEGRAEAFF. As DNA, the CDR3 is TGTGCCAGCAGCGAGGGCAGAGCTGAAGCTTTCTTT.

This clone is a singleton in its sample. The chain combines TRBV13 with TRBJ2-7; D may be TRBD2 (5 bases). V dropped 6 bases and J dropped 3 bases, with 9 bases sitting between them. The CDR3 consists of 12 residues. CDR1 is PRHDT and CDR2 is FYEKMQ in the germline V gene (reference sequence). The CDR3 protein is CASRSGNYEQYF. CDR3 coding DNA: TGTGCCAGCAGGTCGGGAAACTACGAGCAGTACTTC.

The V gene is TRBV3-1 (or the pseudogene TRBV3-2), the J gene TRBJ2-2, with D possibly TRBD1 on 5 matching bases. Germline CDR1 LGHDT, CDR2 YNNKEL (reference sequence). The CDR3 consists of 15 residues. V lost 4 bases and J lost 6, with 15 bases in between. In DNA, the CDR3 is TGTGCCAGCAGCCCTCACCAGGGAATGGCCGGGGAGCTGTTTTTT. This gives the protein CASSPHQGMAGELFF.

V is TRBV18 and J is TRBJ2-3; TRBD1 might be the D (6 bases). V lost 6 bases and J lost 2, with 15 bases in between. The CDR3 spans 15 residues. Germline assignment: CDR1 KGHSH and CDR2 LQKENI. CDR3: CASSPGQPSTDTQYF. CDR3 nucleotide sequence: TGTGCCAGCTCGCCGGGACAACCTTCCACAGATACGCAGTATTTT.

The V gene is TRBV19, the J gene TRBJ2-2; 7 bases agree with TRBD1. The V segment lost 5 bases and the J segment 2 bases; nucleotides outside the gene matches: 5. The CDR3 covers 15 residues. Germline-derived CDR1 and CDR2 are LNHDA and SQIVND (reference sequence). CDR3 sequence (DNA): TGTGCCAGTAGTGGACAGGCGATTAACACCGGGGAGCTGTTTTTT. Amino acids: CASSGQAINTGELFF. The variable domain in full, completed from reference TRBV19 and TRBJ2-2, reads DGGITQSPKYLFRKEGQNVTLSCEQNLNHDAMYWYRQDPGQGLRLIYYSQIVNDFQKGDIAEGYSVSREKKESFPLTVTSAQKNPTAFYLCASSGQAINTGELFFGEGSRLTVL.

The V and J genes are TRBV12-3 or TRBV12-4 and TRBJ1-2; a weak D match, TRBD1 (5 bases). This CDR3 has 13 residues. V was clipped by 5 bases and J by 4 bases, with 11 bases between them. The CDR3 here is CASSLTDIYGYTF. CDR3 bases: TGTGCCAGCAGTCTGACAGATATCTATGGCTACACCTTC.